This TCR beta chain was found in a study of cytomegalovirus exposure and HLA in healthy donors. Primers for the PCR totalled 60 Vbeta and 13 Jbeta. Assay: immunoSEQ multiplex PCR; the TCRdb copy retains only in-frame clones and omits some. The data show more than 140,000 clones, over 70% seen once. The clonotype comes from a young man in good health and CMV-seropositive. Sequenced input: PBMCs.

The CDR3 loop reads CAISPGFSGNTIYF. In nucleotides, the CDR3 is TGTGCCATCAGCCCGGGTTTCTCTGGAAACACCATATATTTT. The chain joins TRBV10-3 to TRBJ1-3; no clear D. Germline CDR1 ENHRY, CDR2 SYGVKD. Trimming pared 6 bases from V and 0 bases from J, leaving 9 bases between. The CDR3 has 14 amino acids.